This TCR beta chain is drawn from a study of cytomegalovirus exposure and HLA in healthy donors. Study-wide findings and caveats: It was likely that a cluster of highly shared sequence variants was a sequencing artifact. Reports state that TCR beta sequences accurately predicted most subjects' HLA-A and HLA-B alleles.

PCR employed 60 Vbeta and 13 Jbeta primers. Using immunoSEQ multiplex PCR, the repertoire was profiled, and TCRdb retains in-frame clones only, with some absent. The table records about 130,000 clones, roughly 75% of them present only once. Per the germline V gene, CDR1 is SGHRS and CDR2 is YFSETQ. V lost 8 bases to trimming and J lost 9 bases; unmatched junction nucleotides: 17. The CDR3 has 15 residues. A word on this clone: What it binds is unknown.

This clonotype was obtained from a man in his thirties or forties in good health. The chain has TRBV5-1 and TRBJ2-1; TRBD2 matches 7 bases. The sequencing sample was made of PBMCs. The CDR3 protein is CASGGEGLWGSEQFF. CDR3 nucleotides: TGCGCCAGTGGAGGGGAGGGCCTATGGGGGAGTGAGCAGTTCTTC.